This T cell receptor beta chain was identified during a study of T cells in Graves' hyperthyroidism and ophthalmopathy (dated by TCRdb to between 2017 and 2020). Study-level background: Peripheral blood samples were taken at initial diagnosis, before any treatment was given. Thyroid tissue and blood T-cell repertoires from about six Graves' hyperthyroidism patients were also compared in the study. After sampling, hyperthyroidism patients received methimazole starting at 30 mg daily, and ophthalmopathy patients received high-dose intravenous methylprednisolone. A discovery cohort of around 98 patients, fewer than 50 with Graves' ophthalmopathy and 55 to 60 with stable Graves' hyperthyroidism, was used to find distinguishing TCR V-J signatures. The 90 to 100 discovery patients were randomly divided into training and test sets at a 7:3 ratio. An independent validation cohort of under 20 hyperthyroidism patients and about 16 patients who later progressed to ophthalmopathy tested prospective prediction of ophthalmopathy. The paper reports TCR Vbeta CDR3 sequencing of 135 peripheral blood samples: over 40 ophthalmopathy, approximately 74 hyperthyroidism and around 17 progressor patients.

The CDR3 contains 12 residues, cysteine and phenylalanine counted. Only the CDR3 region is kept as DNA, spanning 36 bases read in frame from base 1. Sequences SQVTM (CDR1) and ANQGSEA (CDR2) are obtained from the germline V gene. What the authors observed across the whole study: No statistical method was used to fix the sample size in advance, and group allocation was not hidden from the investigators. In validation, progression to ophthalmopathy was predicted by the model with 55% to 71% sensitivity and about 72% specificity, a median of about 6.4 months before onset. Blood samples also contained most of the expanded thyroid clonotypes (frequency above 0.001), which suggests that blood repertoires may reflect thyroid immune responses. A model built on a 13 V-J signature distinguished ophthalmopathy from stable hyperthyroidism, reaching roughly 88% sensitivity and under 84% specificity in cross-validation and 80%/75% in testing.

As concerns this clonotype: It has no known antigen specificity. The germline gene is not matched at one end of the junction; a read error may be the cause.

The TCR beta CDR3 regions were amplified from the RNA transcripts. The first round of RT-PCR for the TCR CDR3 was performed with the HTBI primer set and the Qiagen OneStep RT-PCR kit. A second multiplex PCR round built the libraries, followed by size selection and purification. Sequencing of the libraries was done on an Illumina HiSeq2000 using paired-end 100 bp reads. Concerning the study's data processing: Raw data were processed with SOAPnuke, discarding reads with adapters, uncalled bases, mean Phred below 15, or no exact constant-primer or identifier match. High-quality paired reads were merged using COPE v1.2.5, and each unique nucleotide sequence was defined as a clonotype. MiTCR v1.1 was used to align clonotypes to the IMGT TRBV, TRBD and TRBJ reference segments. The analysis included only V-J combinations with a frequency above 0.0001, which together covered 98% to 99.2% of the repertoires. A TCS score was defined as the ratio of F50 (clonal expansion) to E x V (chaos), with BLOSUM62-based TCRdist applied between CDR3 peptides within each V-J. Welch's t-statistics and random forest reduced just over 500 V-J features to some 14, which were used in a naive Bayes classifier (R e1071). TCRdb passed the public sequencing reads through fastp at Q25 and MiXCR, retaining productive beta sequences. When rows share a CDR3 protein, they turn into one entry using the most common DNA and genes. TCRdb's processing, not the authors', yielded these V and J calls. This sample gives a few hundred thousand distinct CDR3 sequences in total; roughly 14% of them show up just once. The leading ten clones occupy around 7.8% of the sample.

Stable Graves' hyperthyroidism was defined as the absence of progression to ophthalmopathy over 18 months of follow-up. Hyperthyroidism patients were newly diagnosed, had a disease duration of under 2 months, and were aged 18 to 65 years. The study excluded patients with uncontrolled infections, other autoimmune diseases, pregnancy or lactation. Diagnoses were based on clinical symptoms, serum thyroxine and TRAb, thyroid ultrasound and orbital computed tomography. Ficoll-Paque density gradient centrifugation was used to isolate PBMCs from 10 ml of fresh peripheral blood. Total RNA was extracted with Trizol reagent, and quality was checked on an Agilent 2100 Bioanalyzer.

The receptor was isolated from a woman between 25 and 40 years old with Graves' hyperthyroidism. Sequencing was carried out using blood. The chain links TRBV29-1 with TRBJ2-5; the D gene lacks a confident call. The CDR3 region reads CTVGATEETQYF. The DNA reads as follows: TGCACCGTTGGAGCCACCGAAGAGACCCAGTACTTC. Reference TRBV29-1 and TRBJ2-5 genes cover what lies past the CDR3, so the full variable domain is SAVISQKPSRDICQRGTSLTIQCQVDSQVTMMFWYRQQPGQSLTLIATANQGSEATYESGFVIDKFPISRPNLTFSTLTVSNMSPEDSSIYLCTVGATEETQYFGPGTRLLVL.